This entry is about one TCR beta chain. What it binds is not known. V shed 10 bases, J shed 4 bases, and the junction held 5 bases outside the gene matches. Germline V gives CDR1 SEHNR, CDR2 FQNEAQ (reference sequence). The CDR3 covers 13 residues. The data were taken from a study of identical twins. Study-wide results and limits: Modelling approaches yielded underestimates of out-of-frame TCR alpha sharing between monozygotic twins.

cDNA molecules carried unique molecular identifiers, and template switching added a universal primer site. TCRdb redid the calling of the 5' RACE reads with MiXCR, one entry per CDR3 protein. This table holds hundreds of thousands of distinct CDR3 sequences, around 12% found once. The data also belong to a second study, concerning yellow fever vaccine responses in identical twins.

The chain has TRBV7-9 and TRBJ2-2; the match to TRBD1 covers 8 bases. What was sequenced was PBMCs. The receptor was derived from a woman between 18 and 29 years old in good health. The CDR3 DNA is TGTGCCACCAGACAGGGGCCCACCGGGGAGCTGTTTTTT. This translates into CATRQGPTGELFF.